What follows are 6 T cell receptor beta chains derived from one specimen sequenced in a study of blood T cell repertoires in COVID-19. Only in-frame clones appear in the TCRdb table, and some are missing; sequencing was by immunoSEQ multiplex PCR. Of 250,000 to 300,000 clones listed, less than 90% are singletons. Sequencing used peripheral blood. These receptors were collected from a woman in her thirties with COVID-19, enrolled during active disease.

The chain is built from TRBV18 and TRBJ1-2; TRBD1 agrees at 8 bases. CDR1 is KGHSH and CDR2 is LQKENI in the germline V gene. The CDR3 has 13 residues. Trimming at V came to 6 bases and at J to 8 bases, leaving 8 bases not matched to a gene. CDR3 amino acids: CASSPGQGVGYTF. CDR3 DNA sequence: TGTGCCAGCTCCCCCGGACAGGGTGTAGGCTACACCTTC. The complete variable domain, with remaining parts taken from reference TRBV18 and TRBJ1-2, reads NAGVMQNPRHLVRRRGQEARLRCSPMKGHSHVYWYRQLPEEGLKFMVYLQKENIIDESGMPKERFSAEFPKEGPSILRIQQVVRGDSAAYFCASSPGQGVGYTFGSGTRLTVV.

V and J are TRBV7-9 and TRBJ2-7; maybe TRBD1 (6 bases). The CDR3 extends over 15 amino acids. Trimming cost V 5 bases and J 3 bases, with 17 bases left between them. CDR1 is SEHNR, CDR2 FQNEAQ, per germline (reference sequence). This chain's CDR3 is CASSHWSQGNYEQYF. The CDR3 nucleotides are TGTGCCAGCAGCCACTGGTCCCAGGGGAACTACGAGCAGTACTTC.

The chain has TRBV7-2 and TRBJ1-6, with D uncertain. V was clipped by 1 base and J by 0 bases, with 7 bases between them. The CDR3 loop spans 16 amino acids. Germline lookup yields CDR1 SGHTA and CDR2 FQGNSA. In DNA form, the CDR3 reads TGTGCCAGCAGCTTAGATCTCCTCTCCTATAATTCACCCCTCCACTTT. It encodes CASSLDLLSYNSPLHF.

J is TRBJ2-7 and V is TRBV14; 7 bases align to TRBD1. Germline lookup yields CDR1 SGHDN and CDR2 FVKESK. The J segment lost 2 bases and the V segment lost 6 bases, leaving 10 bases of the junction unmatched. This CDR3 has 15 amino acids. The CDR3 sequence is CASSPYRGVAYEQYF. The CDR3 DNA is TGTGCCAGCAGTCCATACAGGGGAGTGGCCTACGAGCAGTACTTC.

The V and J genes are TRBV5-1 and TRBJ2-1, with 7 bases matching TRBD2. The CDR3 contains 14 residues. Germline loops: CDR1 SGHRS, CDR2 YFSETQ. V shed 4 bases and J 5 bases; nucleotides not matched to a gene: 6. The CDR3 bases are TGCGCCAGCAGCGGCGGGGGAATGGACAATGAGCAGTTCTTC. Its translation: CASSGGGMDNEQFF.

The rearrangement links TRBV3-1 (or the pseudogene TRBV3-2) to TRBJ1-2, with 7 bases lining up with TRBD1. Per germline, CDR1 LGHDT and CDR2 YNNKEL (reference sequence). V dropped 4 bases and J dropped 4; count of bases not matched to a gene: 9. CDR3 length: 15 amino acids. The CDR3 DNA reads TGTGCCAGCAGCCCGGCAGGGGGGCCCGGCTATGGCTACACCTTC. Protein product: CASSPAGGPGYGYTF.